This T cell receptor beta chain was obtained from a study of T cell responses to AZD1222 COVID-19 vaccine. Turning to this clone: The antigen remains unidentified.

The table came from immunoSEQ multiplex PCR; TCRdb's copy has only in-frame clones and leaves some out. The repertoire includes about 200,000 clones, approximately 92% of them detected once, and less than 1.5% sits in the top ten. The germline CDR1 and CDR2 sequences are SEHNR and FQNEAQ (reference sequence). Trimming at V came to 6 bases and at J to 8 bases, leaving 8 bases not matched to a gene. CDR3 length: 14 amino acids. Whole-study findings and limits: Donors in the cohort were predominantly white British and more often female, and clonal diversity was possibly underestimated. Samples come after the peak T cell response, not at day 14. Spike-specific TCR breadth and depth both grew after two AZD1222 doses. In the spike-specific TCR repertoire, nearly half reportedly target unmutated variant regions.

Sequencing used peripheral blood, obtained on day 0 of AZD1222 vaccination. This TCR was recovered from an adult in good health. The chain uses TRBV7-9 and TRBJ1-4; 8 bases fit TRBD1. The CDR3 loop reads CASRTQGAGEKLFF. The CDR3 DNA reads TGTGCCAGCAGAACTCAGGGGGCCGGGGAAAAACTGTTTTTT.